This record concerns one T cell receptor beta chain sequence. Its antigen is as yet unknown. This sequence may be a read error, since a much larger clone differs from it by one base. The entry originates in a study of blood T cells in healthy people across ages. Study-wide results and caveats: From one million sequenced T cells, diversity estimates were lower bounds. Comparison with aged donors showed that long-lived donors had more naive CD4+ cells and higher diversity.

Combining a sample-barcoded 5' primer with a J-beta primer mix, a second PCR ran for about 7 to 12 cycles. TCRdb itself ran the 5' RACE reads through MiXCR, one entry per CDR3 protein. Of about 620,000 distinct CDR3 sequences in the sample, under 65% were seen once. Whenever a sample was processed, at least 6 million PBMCs were isolated. J lost 2 bases, V lost 5 bases, and 10 bases had no gene match. The CDR3 sequence is 18 residues long. Germline V gives CDR1 DFQATT, CDR2 SNEGSKA (reference sequence). The source material was blood. This clonotype originated in a woman aged 80 or older in good health. The chain has TRBV20-1 and TRBJ2-3; TRBD2 agrees at 16 bases. The CDR3 region has the DNA TGCAGTGCTGGAGGAGGGACTAGCGGGAGGGGTGACACAGATACGCAGTATTTT. Translated, it gives CSAGGGTSGRGDTDTQYF.